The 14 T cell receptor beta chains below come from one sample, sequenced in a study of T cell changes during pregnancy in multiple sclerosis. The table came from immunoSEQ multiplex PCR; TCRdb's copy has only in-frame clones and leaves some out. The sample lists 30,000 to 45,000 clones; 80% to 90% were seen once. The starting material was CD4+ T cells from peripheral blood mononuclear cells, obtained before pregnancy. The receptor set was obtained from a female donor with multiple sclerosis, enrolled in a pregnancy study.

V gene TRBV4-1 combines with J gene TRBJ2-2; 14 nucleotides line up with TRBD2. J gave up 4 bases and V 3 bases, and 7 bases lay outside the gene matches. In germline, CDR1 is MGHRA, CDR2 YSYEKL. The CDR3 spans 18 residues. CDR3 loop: CASSQGTSGSAVTGELFF. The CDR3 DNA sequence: TGCGCCAGCAGCCAGGGGACTAGCGGGAGTGCGGTCACCGGGGAGCTGTTTTTT.

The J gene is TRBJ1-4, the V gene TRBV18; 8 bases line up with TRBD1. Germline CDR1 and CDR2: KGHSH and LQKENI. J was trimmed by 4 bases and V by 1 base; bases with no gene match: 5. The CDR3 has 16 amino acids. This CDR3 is CASSPRGGQGNEKLFF. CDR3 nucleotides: TGTGCCAGCTCACCACGAGGAGGACAGGGTAATGAAAAACTGTTTTTT.

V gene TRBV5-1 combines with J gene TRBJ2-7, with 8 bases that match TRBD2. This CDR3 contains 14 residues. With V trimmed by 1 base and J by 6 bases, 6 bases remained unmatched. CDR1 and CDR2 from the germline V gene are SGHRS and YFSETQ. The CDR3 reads CASSLSSGAVEQYF. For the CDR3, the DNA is TGCGCCAGCAGCTTGAGTAGCGGGGCCGTCGAGCAGTACTTC.

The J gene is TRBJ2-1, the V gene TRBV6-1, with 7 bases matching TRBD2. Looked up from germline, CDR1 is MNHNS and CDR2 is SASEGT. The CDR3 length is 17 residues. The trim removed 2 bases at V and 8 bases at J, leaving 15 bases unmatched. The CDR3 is CASSERTSIYAVHEQFF. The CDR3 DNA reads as TGTGCCAGCAGTGAAAGGACTAGTATTTACGCGGTCCATGAGCAGTTCTTC.

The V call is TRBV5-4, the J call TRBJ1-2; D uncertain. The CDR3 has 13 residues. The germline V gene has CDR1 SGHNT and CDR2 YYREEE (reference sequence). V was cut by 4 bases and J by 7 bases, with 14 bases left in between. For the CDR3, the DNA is TGTGCCAGCAGCCGTACCCTATACTCTGGCTACACCTTC. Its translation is CASSRTLYSGYTF.

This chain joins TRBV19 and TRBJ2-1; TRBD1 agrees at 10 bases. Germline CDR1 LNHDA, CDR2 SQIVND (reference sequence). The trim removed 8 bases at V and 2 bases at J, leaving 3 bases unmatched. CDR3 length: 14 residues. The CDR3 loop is CASWDRGTYNEQFF. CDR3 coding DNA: TGTGCCAGTTGGGACAGGGGTACCTACAATGAGCAGTTCTTC.

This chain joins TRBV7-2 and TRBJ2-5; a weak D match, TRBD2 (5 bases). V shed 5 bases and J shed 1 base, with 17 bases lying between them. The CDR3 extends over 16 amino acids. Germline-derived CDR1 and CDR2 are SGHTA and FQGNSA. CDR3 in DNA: TGTGCCAGCAGCGACGAACCCCAGCGGAGCCAAGAGACCCAGTACTTC. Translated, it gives CASSDEPQRSQETQYF.

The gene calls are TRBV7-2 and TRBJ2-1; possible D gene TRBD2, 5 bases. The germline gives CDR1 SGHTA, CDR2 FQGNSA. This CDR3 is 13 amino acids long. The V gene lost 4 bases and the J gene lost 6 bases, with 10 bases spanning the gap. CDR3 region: CASSSGRGNEQFF. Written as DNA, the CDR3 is TGTGCCAGCAGCTCCGGTCGGGGCAATGAGCAGTTCTTC.

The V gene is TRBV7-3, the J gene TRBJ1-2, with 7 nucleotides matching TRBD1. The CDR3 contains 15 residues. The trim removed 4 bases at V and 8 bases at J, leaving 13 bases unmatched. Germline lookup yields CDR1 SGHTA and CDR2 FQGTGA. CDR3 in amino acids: CASSSGDSLMGGYTF. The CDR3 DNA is TGTGCCAGCAGCTCGGGGGACAGTCTAATGGGCGGCTACACCTTC.

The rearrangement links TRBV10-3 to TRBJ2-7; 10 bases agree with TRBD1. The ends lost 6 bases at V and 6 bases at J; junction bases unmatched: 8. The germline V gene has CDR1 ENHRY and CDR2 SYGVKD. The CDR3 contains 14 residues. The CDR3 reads CAISTGTGDVEQYF. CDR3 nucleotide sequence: TGTGCCATCAGCACCGGGACAGGGGATGTCGAGCAGTACTTC.

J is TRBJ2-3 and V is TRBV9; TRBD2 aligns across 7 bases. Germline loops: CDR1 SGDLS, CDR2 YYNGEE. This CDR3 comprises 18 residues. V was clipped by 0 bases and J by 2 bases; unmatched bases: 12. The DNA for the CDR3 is TGTGCCAGCAGCGTAGGCGCGAGGTTGAGGGACTACACAGATACGCAGTATTTT. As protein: CASSVGARLRDYTDTQYF.

The CDR3 sequence: CASSFDREETQYF. CDR3 coding DNA: TGTGCCAGCAGCTTTGACCGGGAAGAGACCCAGTACTTC. V gene TRBV7-9 combines with J gene TRBJ2-5; D gene unclear. Trimming cost V 3 bases and J 3 bases, with 8 bases left between them. The CDR3 sequence is 13 residues long. Germline V gives CDR1 SEHNR, CDR2 FQNEAQ (reference sequence).

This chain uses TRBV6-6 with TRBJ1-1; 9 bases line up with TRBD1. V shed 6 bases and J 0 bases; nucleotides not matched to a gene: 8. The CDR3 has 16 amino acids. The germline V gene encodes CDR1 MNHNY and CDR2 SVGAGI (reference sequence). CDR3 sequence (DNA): TGTGCCAGCAGGCCGGGACAGGGCTTCATGAACACTGAAGCTTTCTTT. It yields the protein CASRPGQGFMNTEAFF.

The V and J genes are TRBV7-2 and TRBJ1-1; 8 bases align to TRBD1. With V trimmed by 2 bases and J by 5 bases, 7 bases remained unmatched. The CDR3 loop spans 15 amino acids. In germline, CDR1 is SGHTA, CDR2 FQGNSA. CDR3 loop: CASSLWTGKETEAFF. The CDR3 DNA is TGTGCCAGCAGCTTATGGACAGGGAAGGAGACTGAAGCTTTCTTT.